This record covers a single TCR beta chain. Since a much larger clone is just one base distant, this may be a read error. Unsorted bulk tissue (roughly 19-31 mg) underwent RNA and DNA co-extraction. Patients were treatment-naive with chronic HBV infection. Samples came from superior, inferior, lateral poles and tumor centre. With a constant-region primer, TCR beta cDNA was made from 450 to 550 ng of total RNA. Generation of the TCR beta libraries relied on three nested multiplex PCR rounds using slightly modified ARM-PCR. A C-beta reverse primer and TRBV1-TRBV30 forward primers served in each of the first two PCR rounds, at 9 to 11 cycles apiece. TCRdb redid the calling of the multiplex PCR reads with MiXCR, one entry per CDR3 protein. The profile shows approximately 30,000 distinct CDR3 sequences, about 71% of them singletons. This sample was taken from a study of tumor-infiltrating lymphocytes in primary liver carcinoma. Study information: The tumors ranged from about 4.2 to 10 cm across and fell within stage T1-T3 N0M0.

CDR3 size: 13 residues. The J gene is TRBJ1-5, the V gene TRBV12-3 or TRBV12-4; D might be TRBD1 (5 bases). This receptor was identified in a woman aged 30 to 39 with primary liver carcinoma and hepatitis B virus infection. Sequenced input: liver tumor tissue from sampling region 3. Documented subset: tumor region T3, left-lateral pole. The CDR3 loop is CARSLAGRQPQHF. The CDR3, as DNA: TGTGCCAGGAGTTTGGCGGGACGGCAGCCCCAGCATTTT.